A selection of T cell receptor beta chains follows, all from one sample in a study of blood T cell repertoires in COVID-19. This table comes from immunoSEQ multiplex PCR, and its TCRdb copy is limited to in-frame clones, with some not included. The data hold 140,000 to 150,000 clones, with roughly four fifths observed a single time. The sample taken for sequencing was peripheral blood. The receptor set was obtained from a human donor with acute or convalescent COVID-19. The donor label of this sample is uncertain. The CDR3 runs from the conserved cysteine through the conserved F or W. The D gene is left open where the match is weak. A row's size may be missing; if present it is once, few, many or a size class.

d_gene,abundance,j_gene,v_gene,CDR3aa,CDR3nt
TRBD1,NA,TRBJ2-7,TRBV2,CASTTGQNYEQYF,TGTGCCAGTACAACGGGACAGAACTACGAGCAGTACTTC
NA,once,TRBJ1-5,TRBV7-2,CASSFTLTAYQPQHF,TGTGCCAGCAGCTTCACTCTGACAGCCTATCAGCCCCAGCATTTT
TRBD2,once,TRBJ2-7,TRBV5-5,CASSLKGGGAAEQYF,TGTGCCAGCAGCTTGAAGGGCGGGGGGGCCGCCGAGCAGTACTTC
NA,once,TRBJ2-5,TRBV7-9,CASSLLTSQETQYF,TGTGCCAGCAGCTTACTGACTAGCCAAGAGACCCAGTACTTC
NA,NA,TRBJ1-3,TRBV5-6,CASSSGRSGGNTIYF,TGTGCCAGCAGCTCAGGAAGATCGGGAGGAAACACCATATATTTT
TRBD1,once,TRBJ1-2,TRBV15,CATTRGGERYGYTF,TGTGCCACCACCAGGGGGGGGGAACGCTATGGCTACACCTTC
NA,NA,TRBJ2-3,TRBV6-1,CASSERPGGPTDTQYF,TGTGCCAGCAGTGAACGTCCCGGGGGACCTACAGATACGCAGTATTTT
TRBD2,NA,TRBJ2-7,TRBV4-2,CASSQEVGGVLYF,TGTGCCAGCAGCCAAGAGGTCGGGGGGGTATTGTACTTC
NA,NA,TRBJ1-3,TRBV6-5,CASSPGRDGNTIYF,TGTGCCAGCAGCCCGGGCAGGGATGGAAACACCATATATTTT
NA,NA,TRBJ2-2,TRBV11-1,CASRVLQGVDGELFF,TGTGCCAGCAGGGTTCTACAGGGAGTTGACGGGGAGCTGTTTTTT
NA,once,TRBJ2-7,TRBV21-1,CASSKAGEDRASYEQYF,TGTGCCAGCAGCAAAGCAGGTGAGGACAGGGCTTCCTACGAGCAGTACTTC
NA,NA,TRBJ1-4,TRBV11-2,CASSLEQATNEKLFF,TGTGCCAGCAGCTTAGAACAGGCAACTAATGAAAAACTGTTTTTT
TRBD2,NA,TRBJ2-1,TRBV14,CASSPFSSGAYNEQFF,TGTGCCAGCAGCCCTTTTTCTAGCGGGGCATACAATGAGCAGTTCTTC
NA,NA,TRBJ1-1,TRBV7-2,CASSFYRVATEAFF,TGTGCCAGCAGCTTTTACAGGGTGGCCACTGAAGCTTTCTTT
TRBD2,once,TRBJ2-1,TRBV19,CASSATSFTYNEQFF,TGTGCCAGTAGTGCGACTAGCTTTACCTACAATGAGCAGTTCTTC
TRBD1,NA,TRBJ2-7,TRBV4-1,CASSHPYPDRGTYEQYF,TGCGCCAGCAGCCACCCTTATCCGGACAGGGGGACCTACGAGCAGTACTTC
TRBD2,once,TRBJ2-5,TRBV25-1,CASSLKALAGPSQETQYF,TGTGCCAGCAGTCTGAAGGCGCTAGCGGGTCCCTCCCAAGAGACCCAGTACTTC
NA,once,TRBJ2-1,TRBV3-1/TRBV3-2,CASSLSGGGYNEQFF,TGTGCCAGCAGCCTTTCGGGGGGCGGGTACAATGAGCAGTTCTTC
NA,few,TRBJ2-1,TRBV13,CASSRPLDSNGNEQFF,TGTGCCAGCAGCCGCCCCCTAGACTCCAATGGCAATGAGCAGTTCTTC
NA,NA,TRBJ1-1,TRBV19,CASTPARELNTEAFF,TGTGCCAGCACTCCGGCACGGGAATTGAACACTGAAGCTTTCTTT
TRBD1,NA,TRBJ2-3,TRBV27,CASRDQGGTDTQYF,TGTGCCAGCAGGGATCAGGGGGGCACAGATACGCAGTATTTT
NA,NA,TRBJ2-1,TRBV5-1,CASGWGDRTNNEQFF,TGCGCCAGCGGCTGGGGGGACAGAACTAACAATGAGCAGTTCTTC
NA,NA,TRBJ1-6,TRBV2,CASSFLQGSDSPLHF,TGTGCCAGCAGTTTTCTCCAGGGTTCTGATTCACCCCTCCACTTT
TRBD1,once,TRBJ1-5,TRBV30,CAWSSTGVQPQHF,TGTGCCTGGAGTTCGACAGGGGTTCAGCCCCAGCATTTT
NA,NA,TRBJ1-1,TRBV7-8,CASSFPSGGTEAFF,TGTGCCAGCAGCTTCCCATCCGGCGGCACTGAAGCTTTCTTT
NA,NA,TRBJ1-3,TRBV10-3,CATFEGGSGNTIYF,TGTGCCACCTTTGAGGGCGGCTCTGGAAACACCATATATTTT
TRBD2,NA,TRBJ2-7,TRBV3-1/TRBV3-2,CASAPSGGPREQYF,TGTGCCAGCGCGCCTAGCGGGGGCCCGAGGGAGCAGTACTTC
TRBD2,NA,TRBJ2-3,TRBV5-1,CASSKEPGLAGVSTDTQYF,TGCGCCAGCAGCAAAGAACCGGGACTAGCGGGGGTTAGCACAGATACGCAGTATTTT
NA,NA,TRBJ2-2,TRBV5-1,CASSSSGASNTGELFF,TGCGCCAGCAGCTCGTCAGGCGCCTCGAACACCGGGGAGCTGTTTTTT
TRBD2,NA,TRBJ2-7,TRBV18,CASSPSGGSYEQYF,TGTGCCAGCTCACCATCGGGGGGGTCCTACGAGCAGTACTTC
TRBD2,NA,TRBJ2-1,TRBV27,CASSLSLAGGRSNEQFF,TGTGCCAGCAGTTTATCCCTAGCGGGGGGCAGGAGCAATGAGCAGTTCTTC
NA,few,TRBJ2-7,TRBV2,CASSIASEQYF,TGTGCCAGCAGTATAGCGAGCGAGCAGTACTTC
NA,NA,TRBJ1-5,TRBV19,CASSIGGGRRSNQPQHF,TGTGCCAGTAGTATAGGGGGCGGACGGAGAAGCAATCAGCCCCAGCATTTT
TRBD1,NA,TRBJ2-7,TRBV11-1,CASSSQGVGSYEQYF,TGTGCCAGCAGCTCACAGGGGGTTGGCTCCTACGAGCAGTACTTC
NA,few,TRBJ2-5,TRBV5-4,CASKNYSRETQYF,TGTGCCAGCAAAAACTATTCTAGGGAGACCCAGTACTTC
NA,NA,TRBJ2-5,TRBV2,CASKPQGRGGETQYF,TGTGCCAGCAAGCCCCAGGGGCGGGGAGGGGAGACCCAGTACTTC
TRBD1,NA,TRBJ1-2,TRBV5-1,CASSLLGGEGYTF,TGCGCCAGCAGCTTGTTAGGGGGCGAGGGCTACACCTTC
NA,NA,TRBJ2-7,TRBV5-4,CASSSDRSYEQYF,TGTGCCAGCAGCTCGGACAGATCCTACGAGCAGTACTTC
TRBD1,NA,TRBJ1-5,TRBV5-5,CASSLEGGGPQHF,TGTGCCAGCAGCTTGGAAGGGGGCGGACCCCAGCATTTT
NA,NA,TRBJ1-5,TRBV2,CASRTESNQPQHF,TGTGCCAGCAGGACAGAGAGCAATCAGCCCCAGCATTTT
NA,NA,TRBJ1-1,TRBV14,CASSQEWGPMNTEAFF,TGTGCCAGCAGCCAAGAGTGGGGCCCTATGAACACTGAAGCTTTCTTT
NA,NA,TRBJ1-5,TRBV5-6,CASSGGQFNQPQHF,TGTGCCAGCAGCGGCGGACAGTTCAATCAGCCCCAGCATTTT
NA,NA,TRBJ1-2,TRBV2,CASSEGRDNGYTF,TGTGCCAGCAGTGAAGGCAGGGATAATGGCTACACCTTC
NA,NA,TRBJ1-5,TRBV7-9,CASSLDRQPQHF,TGTGCCAGCAGCTTAGATCGTCAGCCCCAGCATTTT
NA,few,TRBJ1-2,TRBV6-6,CASSYGRSPNYGYTF,TGTGCCAGCAGTTACGGCAGATCCCCGAACTATGGCTACACCTTC
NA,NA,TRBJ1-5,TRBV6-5,CASGATGNQPQHF,TGTGCCAGCGGGGCAACTGGCAATCAGCCCCAGCATTTT
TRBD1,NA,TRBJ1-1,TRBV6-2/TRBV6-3,CASSYDRANTEAFF,TGTGCCAGCAGTTACGACAGGGCGAACACTGAAGCTTTCTTT
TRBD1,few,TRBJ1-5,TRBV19,CASSQSRQGGQGNQPQHF,TGTGCCAGTAGCCAATCCCGACAGGGGGGTCAGGGCAATCAGCCCCAGCATTTT
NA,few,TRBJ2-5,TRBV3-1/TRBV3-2,CASSQSRGRQRYF,TGTGCCAGCAGCCAATCAAGGGGGAGACAGCGGTACTTC
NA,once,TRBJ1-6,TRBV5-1,CASSLAGTKNSPLHF,TGCGCCAGCAGCTTGGCCGGGACAAAGAATTCACCCCTCCACTTT
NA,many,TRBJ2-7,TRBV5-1,CASSSPQGTGEQYF,TGCGCCAGCAGCTCGCCACAGGGGACTGGCGAGCAGTACTTC
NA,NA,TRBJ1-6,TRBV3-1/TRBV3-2,CASSQSGDSPLHF,TGTGCCAGCAGCCAATCGGGAGATTCACCCCTCCACTTT
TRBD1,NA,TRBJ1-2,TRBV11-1,CASSFGDRGRGGYTF,TGTGCCAGCAGCTTTGGGGACAGGGGCCGCGGAGGCTACACCTTC
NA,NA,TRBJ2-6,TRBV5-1,CASSLATGAGANVLTF,TGCGCCAGCAGCCTTGCCACAGGTGCTGGGGCCAACGTCCTGACTTTC